This T cell receptor beta chain derives from a study of early T cells in non-severe SARS-CoV-2 infection. Study as a whole: Investigators sequenced bulk RNA drawn from unsorted whole blood, and chains remained unpaired.

There are many counts of this clonotype. Unique molecular identifiers were affixed to single, distinct cDNA molecules. Each CDR3 protein is one row after TCRdb ran MiXCR on the 5' RACE reads. The sample has approximately 97,000 distinct CDR3 sequences, 9.5% to 12% seen once; the top ten hold under 5%. This TCR was sampled from an adult who was a healthcare worker with PCR-confirmed SARS-CoV-2 infection or an uninfected control (not recorded which). The specimen was whole blood, collected at baseline.

CDR3 region: CATSDPGQGGSGELFF. CDR3 DNA: TGTGCCACCAGTGATCCGGGACAGGGAGGCTCCGGGGAGCTGTTTTTT. The chain uses TRBV24-1 and TRBJ2-2, with 9 bases lining up with TRBD1. Germline CDR1 is KGHDR and CDR2 is SFDVKD. CDR3 length equals 16 residues. Germline trimming cut 3 bases from V and 6 bases from J; bases unmatched to any gene: 7.